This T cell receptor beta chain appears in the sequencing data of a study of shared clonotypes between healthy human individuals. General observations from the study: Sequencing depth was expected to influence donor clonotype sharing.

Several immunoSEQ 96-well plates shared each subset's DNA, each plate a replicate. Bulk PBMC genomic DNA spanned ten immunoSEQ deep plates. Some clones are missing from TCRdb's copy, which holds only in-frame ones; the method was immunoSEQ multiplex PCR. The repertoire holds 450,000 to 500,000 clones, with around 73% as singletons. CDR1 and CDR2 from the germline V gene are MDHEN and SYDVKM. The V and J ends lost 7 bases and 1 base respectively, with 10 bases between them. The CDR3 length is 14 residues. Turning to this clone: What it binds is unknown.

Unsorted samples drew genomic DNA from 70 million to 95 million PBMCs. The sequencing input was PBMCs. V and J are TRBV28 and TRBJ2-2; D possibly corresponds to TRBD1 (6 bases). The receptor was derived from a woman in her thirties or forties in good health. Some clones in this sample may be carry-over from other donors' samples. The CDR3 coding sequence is TGTGCCAGCATGCCGGGACAGAACACCGGGGAGCTGTTTTTT. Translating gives CASMPGQNTGELFF.